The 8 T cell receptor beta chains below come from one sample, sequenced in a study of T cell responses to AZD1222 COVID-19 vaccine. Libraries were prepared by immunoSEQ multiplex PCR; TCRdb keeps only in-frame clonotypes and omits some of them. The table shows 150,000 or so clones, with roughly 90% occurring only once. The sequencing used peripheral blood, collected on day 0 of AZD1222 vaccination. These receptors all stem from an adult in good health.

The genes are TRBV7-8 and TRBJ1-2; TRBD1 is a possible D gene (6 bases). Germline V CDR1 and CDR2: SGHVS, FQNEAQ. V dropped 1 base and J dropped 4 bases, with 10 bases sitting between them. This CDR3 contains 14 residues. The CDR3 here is CASSLEQGFYGYTF. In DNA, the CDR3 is TGTGCCAGCAGCTTAGAACAGGGCTTCTATGGCTACACCTTC.

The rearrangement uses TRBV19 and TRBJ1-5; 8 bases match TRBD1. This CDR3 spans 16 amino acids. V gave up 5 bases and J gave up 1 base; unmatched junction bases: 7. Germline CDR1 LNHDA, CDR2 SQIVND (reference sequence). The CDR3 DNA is TGTGCCAGTAGTCAGCGCGGACAGGGCAGCAATCAGCCCCAGCATTTT. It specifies CASSQRGQGSNQPQHF.

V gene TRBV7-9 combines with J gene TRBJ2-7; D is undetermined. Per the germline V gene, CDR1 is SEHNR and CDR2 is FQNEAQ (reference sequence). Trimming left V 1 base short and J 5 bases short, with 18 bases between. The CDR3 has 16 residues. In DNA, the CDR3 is TGTGCCAGCAGCTTAGATATAGGTCCAAGGGTTAACGAGCAGTACTTC. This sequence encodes CASSLDIGPRVNEQYF.

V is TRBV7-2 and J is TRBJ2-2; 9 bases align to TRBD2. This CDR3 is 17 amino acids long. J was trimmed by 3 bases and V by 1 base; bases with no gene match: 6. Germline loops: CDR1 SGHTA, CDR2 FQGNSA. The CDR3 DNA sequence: TGTGCCAGCAGCTTAGGCCCCCTAGCGGGACACACCGGGGAGCTGTTTTTT. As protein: CASSLGPLAGHTGELFF.

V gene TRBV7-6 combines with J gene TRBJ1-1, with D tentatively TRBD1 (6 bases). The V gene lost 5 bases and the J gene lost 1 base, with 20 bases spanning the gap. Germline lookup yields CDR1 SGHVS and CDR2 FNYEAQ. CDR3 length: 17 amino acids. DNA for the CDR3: TGTGCCAGCAGCGCCCAGAGGGGGGGCACCCAGAACACTGAAGCTTTCTTT. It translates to CASSAQRGGTQNTEAFF.

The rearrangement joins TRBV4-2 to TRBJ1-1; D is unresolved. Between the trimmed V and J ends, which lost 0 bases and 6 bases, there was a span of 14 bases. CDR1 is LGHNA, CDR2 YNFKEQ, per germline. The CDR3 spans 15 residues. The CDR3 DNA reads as TGTGCCAGCAGCCAAGATAAGGGCCTGGGGTCTGAAGCTTTCTTT. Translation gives CASSQDKGLGSEAFF.

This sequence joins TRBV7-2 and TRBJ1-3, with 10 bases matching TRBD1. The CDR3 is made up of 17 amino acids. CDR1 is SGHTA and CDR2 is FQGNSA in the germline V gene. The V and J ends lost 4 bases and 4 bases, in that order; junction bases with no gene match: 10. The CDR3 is CASSSAPGTGDGNTIYF. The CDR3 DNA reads TGTGCCAGCAGCTCCGCCCCCGGGACAGGGGACGGAAACACCATATATTTT.

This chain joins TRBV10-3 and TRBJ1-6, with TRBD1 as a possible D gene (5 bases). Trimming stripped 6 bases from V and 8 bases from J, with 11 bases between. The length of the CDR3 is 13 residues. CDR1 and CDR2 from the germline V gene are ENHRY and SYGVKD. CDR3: CAISRDVDSPLHF. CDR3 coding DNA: TGTGCCATCAGCCGGGACGTTGATTCACCCCTCCACTTT.